This paragraph covers one TCR beta chain sequence. CDR1 is DFQATT and CDR2 is SNEGSKA in the germline V gene (reference sequence). The CDR3 consists of 11 residues. V was pared by 5 bases and J by 11 bases, with 7 bases of the junction left unmatched. Clones were sequenced by immunoSEQ multiplex PCR, and TCRdb holds only the in-frame ones, with some missing. The sample holds 200,000 to 300,000 clones, around 84% seen once. This specimen comes from a study of blood T cell repertoires in COVID-19. This TCR came from a man in his forties who had recovered from COVID-19. The sequenced sample was peripheral blood. The V and J genes are TRBV20-1 and TRBJ1-1; 8 bases match TRBD1. The CDR3 DNA is TGCAGTGCTCGGACAGGGCAGGGCGCTTTCTTT. This translates into CSARTGQGAFF.